What follows are 2 T cell receptor beta chains derived from one specimen sequenced in a study of response to subunit inactivated influenza vaccine. MiXCR, run by TCRdb on the RT-PCR reads, gives a single entry per CDR3 protein. The data contain 490,000 or so distinct CDR3 sequences, 6.5% to 8% of them singletons. This specimen was PBMCs from blood, taken less than 30 months after vaccination. Receptor source: a man aged 50-75 years who received an inactivated influenza vaccine.

This clonotype was counted a single time. V is TRBV11-1 and J is TRBJ2-7; tentatively, D is TRBD2 (7 bases). The CDR3 contains 12 residues. Looked up from germline, CDR1 is SGHAT and CDR2 is FQDESV (reference sequence). V lost 7 bases and J 7 bases, leaving 14 bases between the germline ends. CDR3 in amino acids: CASTEGGVEQYF. In DNA form, the CDR3 reads TGTGCCAGCACCGAAGGGGGGGTTGAGCAGTACTTC. Combining the CDR3 with reference TRBV11-1 and TRBJ2-7 gives the whole variable domain EAEVAQSPRYKITEKSQAVAFWCDPISGHATLYWYRQILGQGPELLVQFQDESVVDDSQLPKDRFSAERLKGVDSTLKIQPAELGDSAMYLCASTEGGVEQYFGPGTRLTVT.

This clonotype occurred a few times. The chain links TRBV11-1 to TRBJ2-1, with TRBD2 matching 12 bases. V was pared by 1 base and J by 6 bases, with 13 bases of the junction left unmatched. This CDR3 spans 19 amino acids. The V gene's germline CDR1 is SGHAT and CDR2 FQDESV (reference sequence). The CDR3 bases are TGTGCCAGCAGCTTAGGGGGTCTCCCTAGCGGGAGGGCCCTCAATGAGCAGTTCTTC. Translated, it gives CASSLGGLPSGRALNEQFF.